This T cell receptor beta chain was sequenced during a study of shared clonotypes between healthy human individuals. Study-wide background: Plates per donor: three CD4 naive, three CD4 memory, two CD8 naive, one CD8 memory. Study-wide findings and caveats: The four-donor shared clonotypes exceeded non-shared clonotypes in generation probability, with non-shared ones scoring lower. Inspection by rarefaction showed sorted-subset sequencing to be incomplete despite large depth.

The germline gives CDR1 GTSNPN, CDR2 SVGIG (reference sequence). The CDR3 has 12 residues. Trimming removed 4 bases from V and 8 bases from J; junction bases left unmatched: 4. Data came from immunoSEQ multiplex PCR; TCRdb stores just in-frame clones and leaves some out. Of a few hundred thousand clones listed, less than 98% are singletons. To note about this clone: What it binds is unknown.

CD4+ cell separation produced CD45RA+ naive and CD45RA-negative memory subsets. V and J are TRBV30 and TRBJ2-4; 8 bases are shared with TRBD2. The receptor was isolated from a woman in her twenties or thirties in good health. The specimen sequenced was naive CD4+ T cells sorted from blood. The subset is: CD45RA+ positively selected. CDR3 amino acids: CAWTRAGDIQYF. The CDR3 coding sequence is TGTGCCTGGACTAGAGCGGGGGACATTCAGTACTTC.